Listed below are T cell receptor beta chains from one sample, sequenced in a study of cytomegalovirus exposure and HLA in healthy donors. Some clones are missing from TCRdb's copy, which holds only in-frame ones; the method was immunoSEQ multiplex PCR. The sample's table shows about 160,000 clones. The sample taken for sequencing was PBMCs. These receptors all stem from a woman aged 60-70 years in good health and CMV-seronegative. Each CDR3 is given with its conserved first and last residue. D genes are given only for firm matches.

D gene	V gene	J gene	CDR3 protein	CDR3 DNA
-	TRBV11-3	TRBJ2-1	CASSLEAMNEQFF	TGTGCCAGCAGCTTAGAGGCCATGAATGAGCAGTTCTTC
-	TRBV29-1	TRBJ1-2	CSVDTASNYGYTF	TGCAGCGTTGACACAGCTTCTAACTATGGCTACACCTTC
TRBD1	TRBV10-1	TRBJ2-7	CASSEAGQGIGGYEQYF	TGCGCCAGCAGTGAAGCGGGACAGGGGATTGGGGGTTACGAGCAGTACTTC
-	TRBV11-2	TRBJ1-3	CASSLTGATIYF	TGTGCCAGCAGCCTTACCGGTGCTACCATATATTTT
TRBD1	TRBV30	TRBJ1-2	CAFLQGAGGYTF	TGTGCCTTTCTACAGGGGGCGGGTGGCTACACCTTC
TRBD2	TRBV10-3	TRBJ2-1	CALRAGAQVGGEQFF	TGTGCCCTCCGGGCGGGAGCCCAGGTGGGGGGTGAGCAGTTCTTC
-	TRBV11-3	TRBJ2-5	CASSLVGHQETQYF	TGTGCCAGCAGCTTAGTTGGCCACCAAGAGACCCAGTACTTC
-	TRBV4-2	TRBJ2-7	CASSRGGTEDYEQYF	TGTGCCAGCAGCCGAGGCGGGACGGAGGACTACGAGCAGTACTTC
-	TRBV6-1	TRBJ2-7	CASSVETPIFYEQYF	TGTGCCAGCAGTGTTGAGACACCGATATTCTACGAGCAGTACTTC
-	TRBV9	TRBJ1-3	CASSVAWGGLGNTIYF	TGTGCCAGCAGCGTAGCTTGGGGCGGCCTGGGAAACACCATATATTTT
-	TRBV7-2	TRBJ1-5	CASSRWGDQPQHF	TGTGCCAGCAGCCGCTGGGGGGATCAGCCCCAGCATTTT
-	TRBV10-3	TRBJ2-2	CAISAGPEPTGELFF	TGTGCCATCAGCGCGGGGCCTGAGCCCACCGGGGAGCTGTTTTTT
-	TRBV19	TRBJ2-2	CASSMNWRIRSTGELFF	TGTGCCAGTAGTATGAATTGGCGGATTCGAAGTACCGGGGAGCTGTTTTTT
TRBD2	TRBV7-9	TRBJ2-7	CASSDRGTSYEQYF	TGTGCCAGCAGCGATCGCGGGACTAGCTACGAGCAGTACTTC
TRBD1	TRBV2	TRBJ2-7	CASSFPRDRGSYEQYF	TGTGCCAGCAGCTTCCCCCGGGACAGGGGGTCCTACGAGCAGTACTTC
-	TRBV6-5	TRBJ1-2	CASSSNRVGYTF	TGTGCCAGCAGCTCTAACAGAGTGGGCTACACCTTC
-	TRBV11-2	TRBJ1-6	CASSLNRNSPLHF	TGTGCCAGCAGCTTAAACAGAAATTCACCCCTCCACTTC
TRBD1	TRBV6-1	TRBJ2-5	CASSGQGGETQYF	TGTGCCAGCAGTGGACAGGGGGGAGAGACCCAGTACTTC
-	TRBV19	TRBJ1-3	CASIKAGGKGNTIYF	TGTGCCAGTATAAAGGCTGGAGGGAAAGGAAACACCATATATTTT
TRBD1	TRBV7-9	TRBJ2-5	CASSNPGQRIQETQYF	TGTGCCAGCAGCAACCCGGGACAGAGAATCCAAGAGACCCAGTACTTC
TRBD2	TRBV9	TRBJ2-2	CASSDGLENTGELFF	TGTGCCAGCAGCGACGGACTAGAGAACACCGGGGAGCTGTTTTTT
-	TRBV27	TRBJ1-2	CASSLGNSYGYTF	TGTGCCAGCAGTCTGGGTAACAGCTATGGCTACACCTTC
-	TRBV5-1	TRBJ2-7	CASSLDVTYEQYF	TGCGCCAGCAGCTTGGATGTAACCTACGAGCAGTACTTC
TRBD1	TRBV6-1	TRBJ2-1	CASSKPGQDAVEQFF	TGTGCCAGCAGCAAACCGGGACAGGACGCCGTTGAGCAGTTCTTC
TRBD2	TRBV10-3	TRBJ2-7	CAISDGTSGSIREQYF	TGTGCCATCAGTGACGGGACTAGCGGGTCGATACGCGAGCAGTACTTC
TRBD2	TRBV5-1	TRBJ2-7	CASSLGVTSGRSPGHEQYF	TGCGCCAGCAGCTTGGGGGTGACTAGCGGGAGGTCACCCGGCCACGAGCAGTACTTC
-	TRBV2	TRBJ1-4	CASSREPTNEKLFF	TGTGCCAGCTCTCGGGAGCCCACTAATGAAAAACTGTTTTTT
-	TRBV19	TRBJ2-5	CASSIDEEETQYF	TGTGCCAGTAGTATAGACGAGGAAGAGACCCAGTACTTC
-	TRBV11-2	TRBJ1-1	CASSLVIWGLGTEAFF	TGTGCCAGCAGCTTAGTAATTTGGGGACTGGGGACTGAAGCTTTCTTT
-	TRBV11-2	TRBJ1-1	CASSSSGLGGLKAFF	TGTGCCAGCAGCTCCTCGGGACTTGGAGGGTTGAAGGCTTTCTTT